The T cell receptor beta chain described here comes from a study of T-cell reconstitution after alpha-beta-depleted transplantation in children. Study-wide points: After one year, T-cell counts and TCRbeta diversity mostly came from new T cells. It was surviving recipient T cells and thymic progenitors that gave some patients high TCRbeta diversity at day 60. It was reported that alpha-beta T cells came from several hundred expanded graft clones (about two months after transplant).

Preparing the TCRbeta library involved the use of unique molecular identifiers. TCRdb independently ran MiXCR on the PCR reads; one entry per CDR3 protein. The sample shows 19,000 or so distinct CDR3 sequences, over 10% of them seen only once. This clonotype was recorded at least ten times. Antigen specificity is unknown. This TCR derives from a female patient between 2 and 15 years old who had a stem cell transplant for congenital amegakaryocytic thrombocytopenia, so the T cells may come from the graft donor. This specimen was PBMCs, mostly from graft donor cells, taken 60 days after TCRalphabeta/CD19-depleted stem cell transplant.

The CDR3 nucleotides read TGTGCCAGCAGTTTCGGAATCGGGACAGGTACCTACGAGCAGTACTTC. Translated, it gives CASSFGIGTGTYEQYF. The V gene is TRBV5-5, the J gene TRBJ2-7; 8 bases map to TRBD1. The length of the CDR3 is 16 residues. After removal of 5 bases from V and 2 bases from J, the junction contained 12 bases not matched to a gene. Germline loops: CDR1 SGHKS, CDR2 YYEKEE (reference sequence).